This is a list of T cell receptor beta chains from one sample in a study of blood T cell repertoires in COVID-19. Produced via immunoSEQ multiplex PCR; TCRdb's table is partial and in-frame only. Of 150,000 or so clones in the sample, 80% were seen once. The sequenced sample was PBMCs or T cells enriched from blood (not recorded which). The receptors derive from a woman in her sixties or seventies who had recovered from COVID-19. Each CDR3 is given with its conserved first and last residue. The D gene is left open where the match is weak. Clone sizes are given selectively: once, few, many, or a class where the clone is expanded.

j_call	d_call	v_call	clone_size	cdr3_nt	cdr3_aa
TRBJ1-6	NA	TRBV2	NA	TGTGCCAGCACACGACAGGCGTCACCCCTCCACTTT	CASTRQASPLHF
TRBJ1-2	NA	TRBV30	NA	TGTGCCTGGAGTCGGGGGAGCGATGGCTACACCTTC	CAWSRGSDGYTF
TRBJ2-7	NA	TRBV7-8	NA	TGTGCCAGCAGCTTAGGACCCCAGACACTCTCCTACGAGCAGTACTTC	CASSLGPQTLSYEQYF
TRBJ2-3	NA	TRBV12-5	once	TGTGCTAGTGGTTTGAGCGGCACAGATACGCAGTATTTT	CASGLSGTDTQYF
TRBJ1-1	NA	TRBV6-5	NA	TGTGCCAGCAGTAGCACCATGAACACTGAAGCTTTCTTT	CASSSTMNTEAFF
TRBJ1-5	TRBD1	TRBV30	NA	TGTGCCTGGAGTCCACAGGGGGCCGTAAGTCAGCCCCAGCATTTT	CAWSPQGAVSQPQHF
TRBJ1-5	TRBD1	TRBV7-2	NA	TGTGCCAGCAGCTTAGCCCTCCAGGGGGGACAGCCCCAGCATTTT	CASSLALQGGQPQHF
TRBJ1-6	NA	TRBV13	NA	TGTGCCAGCAGCTTAGGGGGCAGCCGGTATAATTCACCCCTCCACTTT	CASSLGGSRYNSPLHF
TRBJ1-5	NA	TRBV7-9	few	TGTGCCAGCACCCTGTCCCTGTCGGCAGGGGCGGATCAGCCCCAGCATTTT	CASTLSLSAGADQPQHF
TRBJ2-6	NA	TRBV5-4	NA	TGTGCCAGCAGCTTGCCCCTGAGCGGGGCCAACGTCCTGACTTTC	CASSLPLSGANVLTF
TRBJ2-5	NA	TRBV2	NA	TGTGCCAGCATGGCCCCCGGGTCGTTAGAGACCCAGTACTTC	CASMAPGSLETQYF
TRBJ1-3	NA	TRBV10-2	NA	TGCGCCAGCGAGCAAAGAGGCTCTGGAAACACCATATATTTT	CASEQRGSGNTIYF
TRBJ2-1	NA	TRBV5-1	NA	TGCGCCAGCAGCCCTAGGGGGCTAGCGAGCAATGAGCAGTTCTTC	CASSPRGLASNEQFF
TRBJ2-1	TRBD2	TRBV7-9	once	TGTGCCAGCAGCTTAGCGCGAGCGGGGGGGCGAGATGAGCAGTTCTTC	CASSLARAGGRDEQFF
TRBJ1-6	NA	TRBV3-1/TRBV3-2	NA	TGTGCCAGCAGCCAAGGACAGCATAATTCACCCCTCCACTTT	CASSQGQHNSPLHF
TRBJ1-1	TRBD1	TRBV27	NA	TGTGCCAGCCGTTTTTTGACAGGGGGCACTGAAGCTTTCTTT	CASRFLTGGTEAFF
TRBJ2-5	NA	TRBV9	NA	TGTGCCAGCAGCCCACGACTACAAGAGACCCAGTACTTC	CASSPRLQETQYF
TRBJ2-3	TRBD2	TRBV5-8	NA	TGTGCCAGCAGCTTCGGCGGGGGGGCACCCAGCACAGATACGCAGTATTTT	CASSFGGGAPSTDTQYF
TRBJ2-1	TRBD2	TRBV6-4	NA	TGTGCCAGCAGTGACCGTCCGGGACTAGCGGGTTTCAATGAGCAGTTCTTC	CASSDRPGLAGFNEQFF
TRBJ2-5	TRBD2	TRBV5-4	NA	TGTGCCAGCAGCTCGGGACTAGCGGGGGTCCAAGAGACCCAGTACTTC	CASSSGLAGVQETQYF